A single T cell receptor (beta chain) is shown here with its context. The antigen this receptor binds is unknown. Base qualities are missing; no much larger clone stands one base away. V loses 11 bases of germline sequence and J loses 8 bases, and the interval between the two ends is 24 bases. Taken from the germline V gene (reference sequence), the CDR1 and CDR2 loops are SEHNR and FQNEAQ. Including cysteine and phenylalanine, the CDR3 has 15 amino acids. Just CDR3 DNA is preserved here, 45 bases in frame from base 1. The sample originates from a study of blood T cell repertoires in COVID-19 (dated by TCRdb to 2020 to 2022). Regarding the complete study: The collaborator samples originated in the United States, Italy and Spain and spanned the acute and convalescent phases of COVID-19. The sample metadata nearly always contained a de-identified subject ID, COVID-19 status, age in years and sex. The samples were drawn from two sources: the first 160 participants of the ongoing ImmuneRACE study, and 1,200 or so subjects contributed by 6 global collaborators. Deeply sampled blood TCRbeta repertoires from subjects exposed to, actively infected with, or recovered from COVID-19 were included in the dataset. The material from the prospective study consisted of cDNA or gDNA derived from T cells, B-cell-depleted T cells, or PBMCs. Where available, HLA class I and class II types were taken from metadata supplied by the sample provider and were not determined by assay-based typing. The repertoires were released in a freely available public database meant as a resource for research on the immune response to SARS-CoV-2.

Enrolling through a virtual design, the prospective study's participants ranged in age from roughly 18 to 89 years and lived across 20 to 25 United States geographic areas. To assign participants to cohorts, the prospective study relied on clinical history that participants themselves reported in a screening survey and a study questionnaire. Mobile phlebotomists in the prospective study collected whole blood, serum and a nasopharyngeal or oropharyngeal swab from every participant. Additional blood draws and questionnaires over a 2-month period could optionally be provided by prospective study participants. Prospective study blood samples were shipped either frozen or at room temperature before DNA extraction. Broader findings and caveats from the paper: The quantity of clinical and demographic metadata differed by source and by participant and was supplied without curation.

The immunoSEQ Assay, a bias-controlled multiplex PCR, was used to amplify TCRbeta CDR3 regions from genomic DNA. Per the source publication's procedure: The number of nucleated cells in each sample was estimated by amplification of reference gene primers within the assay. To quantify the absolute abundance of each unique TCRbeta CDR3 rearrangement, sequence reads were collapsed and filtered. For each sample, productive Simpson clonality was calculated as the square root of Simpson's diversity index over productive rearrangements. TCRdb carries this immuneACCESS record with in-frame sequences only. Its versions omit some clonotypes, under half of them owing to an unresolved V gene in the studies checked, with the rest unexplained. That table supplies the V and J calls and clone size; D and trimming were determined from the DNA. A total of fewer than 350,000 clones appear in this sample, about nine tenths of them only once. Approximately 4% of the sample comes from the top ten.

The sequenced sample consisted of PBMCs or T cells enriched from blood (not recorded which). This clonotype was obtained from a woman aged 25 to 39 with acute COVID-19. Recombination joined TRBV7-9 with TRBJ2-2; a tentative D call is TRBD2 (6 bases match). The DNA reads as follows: TGTGCCGAGCGGACGGGAGCCAATTCGGGTGGGGAGCTGTTTTTT. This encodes CAERTGANSGGELFF.